The 16 T cell receptor beta chains given below trace back to one sample, sequenced in a study of regulatory T cells in long-lasting Graves disease. Time point described: newly diagnosed GD, antithyroid drugs for less than 3 months. Extracted PBMC RNA gave rise to the TCR library. Researchers made TCR beta libraries by using iRepertoire HTBI primers and running Arm-PCR on CDR3 regions. TCRdb reprocessed the multiplex PCR reads via MiXCR and lists one record per CDR3 protein. The table has around 250,000 distinct CDR3 sequences, 20% to 25% seen once. This sample comprised peripheral blood mononuclear cells (PBMCs), obtained at new diagnosis, from a patient treated with antithyroid drugs. These receptors were obtained from a female donor with Graves disease.

The chain's CDR3 is CASSQVQGRTDTQYF. CDR3 nucleotides: TGTGCCAGCAGCCAAGTTCAGGGACGCACAGATACGCAGTATTTT. The chain recombines TRBV14 with TRBJ2-3; tentatively, D is TRBD1 or TRBD2 (5 bases each). CDR1 and CDR2 from the germline V gene are SGHDN and FVKESK. Trimming stripped 1 base from V and 1 base from J, with 9 bases between. There are 15 residues in the CDR3.

This clonotype has ten or more counts. The chain couples TRBV11-2 to TRBJ2-7, with 8 bases identical to TRBD1. V dropped 5 bases and J dropped 5; count of bases not matched to a gene: 8. The CDR3 consists of 14 residues. Germline-derived CDR1 and CDR2 are SGHAT and FQNNGV. CDR3 DNA sequence: TGTGCCAGCAGCACCGGGACAGGACTCAACGAGCAGTACTTC. The encoded protein is CASSTGTGLNEQYF.

The chain has TRBV12-3 or TRBV12-4 and TRBJ2-1; D is ambiguous. Trimming removed 4 bases at V and 8 bases at J, with 21 bases between. CDR3 length equals 16 residues. This CDR3 is CASSSTLLGRSDEQFF. Here the CDR3 DNA reads TGTGCCAGCAGTTCGACCCTGCTAGGGCGATCCGATGAGCAGTTCTTC.

V and J are TRBV18 and TRBJ1-1; a possible D gene is TRBD1 (5 bases). Trimming pared 5 bases from V and 1 base from J, leaving 20 bases between. In germline, CDR1 is KGHSH, CDR2 LQKENI. The CDR3 is made up of 17 amino acids. CDR3 DNA sequence: TGTGCCAGCTCAGTCCAGGGTACGATTTTTGAGAACACTGAAGCTTTCTTT. This encodes CASSVQGTIFENTEAFF. Together with reference TRBV18 and TRBJ1-1, the CDR3 gives the full variable domain: NAGVMQNPRHLVRRRGQEARLRCSPMKGHSHVYWYRQLPEEGLKFMVYLQKENIIDESGMPKERFSAEFPKEGPSILRIQQVVRGDSAAYFCASSVQGTIFENTEAFFGQGTRLTVV.

Notes on this clonotype: This sequence is one base from a far larger clone and is likely a read error. The V and J genes are TRBV11-3 and TRBJ2-4, with TRBD1 as a possible D gene (5 bases). This CDR3 has 14 amino acids. V was pared by 6 bases and J by 13 bases, with 22 bases between. CDR1 is SGHNT and CDR2 is YENEEA in the germline V gene. This chain's CDR3 is CASSDSYSYNEQYF. CDR3 DNA sequence: TGTGCCAGCAGTGACAGTTACTCCTACAATGAGCAGTACTTC.

This clonotype was recorded at least ten times. The chain is built from TRBV10-3 and TRBJ2-7; a weak D match, TRBD1 (6 bases). V was trimmed by 2 bases and J by 6 bases, leaving 11 bases between them. Germline values: CDR1 ENHRY, CDR2 SYGVKD. The length of the CDR3 is 13 residues. CDR3 protein: CAISETETGEQYF. In DNA, the CDR3 is TGTGCCATCAGTGAGACCGAGACAGGCGAGCAGTACTTC.

This clonotype came up many times. CDR3 DNA: TGCGCCAGCAGCTTTAAGGGGAGTATCACAGATACGCAGTATTTT. Its translation is CASSFKGSITDTQYF. The rearrangement joins TRBV5-1 to TRBJ2-3; the D call may be TRBD1 or TRBD2 (5 bases each). Deletions cut 2 bases from V and 2 bases from J, with 12 bases between. This CDR3 comprises 15 residues. Germline V gene sequence: CDR1 SGHRS, CDR2 YFSETQ.

This clonotype was picked up many times. The chain joins TRBV18 to TRBJ1-1; D not resolved. Trimming stripped 2 bases from V and 3 bases from J, with 7 bases between. The CDR3 length is 13 residues. Germline CDR1 reads KGHSH; CDR2 reads LQKENI. The CDR3 sequence: CASSPGEYTEAFF. The CDR3 bases are TGTGCCAGCTCACCAGGGGAATACACTGAAGCTTTCTTT.

This clonotype was observed many times. This chain connects TRBV20-1 to TRBJ2-5; 7 positions match TRBD1. After removal of 2 bases from V and 5 bases from J, the junction contained 14 bases not matched to a gene. This CDR3 contains 16 residues. Germline CDR1 reads DFQATT; CDR2 reads SNEGSKA (reference sequence). The DNA of the CDR3 is TGCAGTGCTAGAAACAAGAGGCAGGGGGTTATTGAGACCCAGTACTTC. It yields the protein CSARNKRQGVIETQYF.

The chain uses TRBV28 and TRBJ2-3; possibly TRBD2 for D (6 bases). The germline V and J ends were trimmed by 9 bases and 6 bases, with 10 bases remaining between them. In germline, CDR1 is MDHEN, CDR2 SYDVKM. The CDR3 has 11 residues. The DNA for the CDR3 is TGTGCCAGTAACGGAGGGGATACGCAGTATTTT. Amino acids: CASNGGDTQYF.

This clonotype appeared many times. The rearrangement links TRBV7-2 to TRBJ1-5; TRBD1 is a possible D gene (5 bases). V was clipped by 5 bases and J by 5 bases, with 7 bases between them. The CDR3 totals 12 residues. Germline CDR1 is SGHTA and CDR2 is FQGNSA. The CDR3 DNA reads as TGTGCCAGCAGCCCCAGGGATCAGCCCCAGCATTTT. Amino acids: CASSPRDQPQHF.

This clonotype was observed at least ten times. The gene calls are TRBV27 and TRBJ2-7; D gene ambiguous. Germline V gene lookup returns CDR1 MNHEY and CDR2 SMNVEV (reference sequence). CDR3 length equals 13 residues. With 4 bases removed from V and 2 bases from J, the gap between germline ends came to 9 bases. Here the CDR3 DNA reads TGTGCCAGCAGTTGGACCGCCGCCTACGAGCAGTACTTC. Encoded protein: CASSWTAAYEQYF.

This clonotype has a count of ten or more. The chain links TRBV11-3 to TRBJ2-3; no firm D call. V gave up 5 bases and J gave up 2 bases, with 11 bases separating them. CDR3 length: 14 residues. Germline V lookup: CDR1 SGHNT, CDR2 YENEEA. The CDR3 region has the DNA TGTGCCAGCAGCCTAACCGAGAACACAGATACGCAGTATTTT. This sequence encodes CASSLTENTDTQYF.

This clonotype has ten or more counts. The chain carries TRBV28 and TRBJ2-5; D not certain. Germline CDR1 MDHEN, CDR2 SYDVKM. The V gene lost 4 bases and the J gene lost 2 bases, with 8 bases spanning the gap. The CDR3 has 13 amino acids. This CDR3 is CASSYGGQETQYF. DNA for the CDR3: TGTGCCAGCAGTTACGGCGGTCAAGAGACCCAGTACTTC.

This clonotype was detected many times. An end of the junction does not agree with germline; a read error may underlie this. The rearrangement links TRBV6-2 or TRBV6-3 to TRBJ1-4; D might be TRBD1 (5 bases). CDR1 MNHEY and CDR2 SVGEGT come from the germline V gene. CDR3 size: 17 residues. CDR3 nucleotide sequence: TGCGCCAGCAGCCGAGGGCCCAGGGTTGGAATCTATGAAAAACTGTTTTTT. Protein sequence: CASSRGPRVGIYEKLFF.

This clonotype was counted at least ten times. This chain links TRBV11-2 with TRBJ2-5; D could derive from TRBD1 or TRBD2 (5 bases each). V lost 8 bases and J 4 bases, leaving 11 bases between the germline ends. Looked up from germline, CDR1 is SGHAT and CDR2 is FQNNGV. The CDR3 runs to 12 residues. DNA of the CDR3: TGTGCCAGCGGTCGGGGCCTAGAGACCCAGTACTTC. It is translated as CASGRGLETQYF.